This entry lists 28 T cell receptor beta chains sequenced from one sample in a study of blood T cell repertoires in COVID-19. The repertoire was sequenced with immunoSEQ multiplex PCR; TCRdb's copy has only in-frame clones and lacks some. The sample holds about 190,000 clones; more than 70% are singletons and the top ten take less than 3.5%. Sequencing used peripheral blood. The receptors shown here come from a man between 50 and 59 years old with active or convalescent COVID-19.

The J gene is TRBJ1-6, the V gene TRBV9; D remains unclear. The CDR3 totals 15 residues. V shed 3 bases and J shed 7 bases, with 14 bases lying between them. Germline CDR1 is SGDLS and CDR2 is YYNGEE. CDR3 loop: CASSDHGSQNSPLHF. The DNA of the CDR3 is TGTGCCAGCAGCGACCACGGGTCCCAAAATTCACCCCTCCACTTT.

The rearrangement links TRBV6-5 to TRBJ1-2; 7 bases are a match to TRBD1. The CDR3 loop spans 14 amino acids. The V and J ends lost 2 bases and 1 base, in that order; junction bases with no gene match: 1. Germline V CDR1 and CDR2: MNHEY, SVGAGI. The CDR3 DNA is TGTGCCAGCAGTTACGGGACAGATAACTATGGCTACACCTTC. This translates into CASSYGTDNYGYTF.

This clone was seen only a few times. The chain is built from TRBV5-6 and TRBJ1-4; 7 nucleotides match TRBD1. With V trimmed by 0 bases and J by 4 bases, 6 bases remained unmatched. This CDR3 region has 16 residues. Germline assignment: CDR1 SGHDT and CDR2 YYEEEE. CDR3 coding DNA: TGTGCCAGCAGCTTGGATAGGGGGCGAGTTAATGAAAAACTGTTTTTT. Amino acids: CASSLDRGRVNEKLFF.

The genes are TRBV19 and TRBJ1-1; D remains unclear. V gave up 0 bases and J gave up 3 bases, with 8 bases separating them. CDR3 size: 14 residues. Germline loops: CDR1 LNHDA, CDR2 SQIVND (reference sequence). The CDR3 loop is CASSIDLEDTEAFF. The CDR3 nucleotides read TGTGCCAGTAGTATAGATCTGGAGGACACTGAAGCTTTCTTT.

The rearrangement joins TRBV7-9 to TRBJ2-7, with 8 bases matching TRBD1. V lost 5 bases to trimming and J lost 6 bases; unmatched junction nucleotides: 6. CDR3 size: 13 residues. In germline, CDR1 is SEHNR, CDR2 FQNEAQ (reference sequence). The CDR3 DNA is TGTGCCAGCAGCACGAGCGGACAGGGCGAGCAGTACTTC. This codes for CASSTSGQGEQYF.

The count of this clone is one. The chain recombines TRBV4-1 with TRBJ2-4, with D maybe TRBD2 (7 bases). V was clipped by 1 base and J by 9 bases, with 16 bases between them. The CDR3 totals 15 residues. The germline CDR1 and CDR2 sequences are MGHRA and YSYEKL. The CDR3: CASSQGWGGAVIQYF. In DNA form, the CDR3 reads TGCGCCAGCAGCCAAGGGTGGGGGGGCGCTGTCATTCAGTACTTC.

This clone was seen a handful of times. The CDR3 loop reads CASSSPSSERIGQEPYGYTF. CDR3 DNA sequence: TGCGCCAGCAGCTCCCCATCTTCTGAAAGGATAGGACAGGAGCCATATGGCTACACCTTC. The chain is built from TRBV5-1 and TRBJ1-2, with 7 positions matching TRBD1. This CDR3 region has 20 residues. Trimming at V came to 3 bases and at J to 5 bases, leaving 25 bases not matched to a gene. CDR1 is SGHRS, CDR2 YFSETQ, per germline.

The chain links TRBV18 to TRBJ2-3; 7 bases fit TRBD2. CDR1 and CDR2 (germline): KGHSH, LQKENI. Unmatched junction bases numbered 11, after V lost 3 bases and J lost 2 bases. This CDR3 has 17 residues. The CDR3 DNA sequence: TGTGCCAGCTCACCCCTGACCGTGGCGGGGGACACAGATACGCAGTATTTT. Protein product: CASSPLTVAGDTDTQYF.

This clone turned up a few times. V gene TRBV5-1 combines with J gene TRBJ1-1, with TRBD1 matching over 7 bases. Germline V lookup: CDR1 SGHRS, CDR2 YFSETQ. CDR3 size: 15 residues. The junction had 5 bases not matched to a gene; V was cut back by 1 base and J by 2 bases. CDR3 DNA: TGCGCCAGCAGCTTGTCTGGGACAGATAACACTGAAGCTTTCTTT. It codes for CASSLSGTDNTEAFF.

The rearrangement uses TRBV5-4 and TRBJ1-4; 8 positions match TRBD1. V was clipped by 4 bases and J by 8 bases; unmatched bases: 10. CDR3 size: 15 residues. Germline values: CDR1 SGHNT, CDR2 YYREEE (reference sequence). CDR3 loop: CASSAMTGEGEKLFF. CDR3 nucleotide sequence: TGTGCCAGCAGCGCGATGACAGGGGAGGGCGAAAAACTGTTTTTT.

The V and J genes are TRBV28 and TRBJ1-5; TRBD1 matches at 9 bases. The length of the CDR3 is 13 residues. Unmatched junction bases numbered 7, after V lost 7 bases and J lost 9 bases. Germline V lookup: CDR1 MDHEN, CDR2 SYDVKM. The chain's CDR3 is CASKQDRGSPQHF. Here the CDR3 DNA reads TGTGCCAGCAAACAGGACAGGGGTTCGCCCCAGCATTTT.

The rearrangement uses TRBV9 and TRBJ1-5; D gene uncertain. This CDR3 region has 14 residues. The germline V and J ends were trimmed by 0 bases and 4 bases, with 8 bases remaining between them. CDR1 SGDLS and CDR2 YYNGEE come from the germline V gene. The CDR3 bases are TGTGCCAGCAGCGTAGAGGCGGCTAATCAGCCCCAGCATTTT. Protein sequence: CASSVEAANQPQHF.

In its sample, this clone was seen once. This rearrangement joins TRBV5-1 to TRBJ1-1; 7 nucleotides align to TRBD1. Germline-derived CDR1 and CDR2 are SGHRS and YFSETQ. CDR3 size: 14 residues. The V gene end was trimmed by 0 bases and the J gene end by 5 bases; junction bases not matched to a gene: 4. CDR3 DNA: TGCGCCAGCAGCTTGGGACAGGGTAAGACTGAAGCTTTCTTT. It specifies CASSLGQGKTEAFF.

Worth noting for this clone: The same CDR3 can be traced to other DNA sequences in this sample. The chain joins TRBV12-3 or TRBV12-4 to TRBJ1-1, with 7 bases aligning to TRBD1. J gave up 3 bases and V 6 bases, and 4 bases lay outside the gene matches. CDR3 length: 13 amino acids. In DNA, the CDR3 is TGTGCCAGCAGCCGGGACAGTGACACTGAAGCTTTCTTT. Amino acids: CASSRDSDTEAFF.

This chain links TRBV4-1 with TRBJ1-2, with 7 bases aligning to TRBD1. The V gene end was trimmed by 3 bases and the J gene end by 4 bases; junction bases not matched to a gene: 5. The CDR3 sequence is 14 residues long. The germline gives CDR1 MGHRA, CDR2 YSYEKL. CDR3 DNA: TGCGCCAGCAGCCATAACGACAGGGTCTATGGCTACACCTTC. It codes for CASSHNDRVYGYTF.

The J gene is TRBJ1-2, the V gene TRBV15, with a possible D match to TRBD1 (5 bases). V lost 3 bases, J lost 7 bases, and 9 bases lay in between. The CDR3 is made up of 12 amino acids. The germline V gene encodes CDR1 LNHNV and CDR2 YYDKDF (reference sequence). CDR3 DNA: TGTGCCACCAGCAGGGACACCCCTGGCTACACCTTC. It encodes CATSRDTPGYTF.

The chain has TRBV6-4 and TRBJ1-1, with unresolved D. V was cut by 10 bases and J by 0 bases, with 18 bases left in between. This CDR3 region has 15 residues. Germline CDR1 reads MRHNA; CDR2 reads SNTAGT. CDR3 nucleotide sequence: TGTGCCACCCCTGGCCCGTTTTACATGAACACTGAAGCTTTCTTT. Its protein product is CATPGPFYMNTEAFF.

V is TRBV14 and J is TRBJ2-1; a weak D match, TRBD2 (6 bases). The CDR3 is 14 amino acids. Trimming stripped 4 bases from V and 6 bases from J, with 13 bases between. Per the germline V gene, CDR1 is SGHDN and CDR2 is FVKESK. The CDR3 nucleotides are TGTGCCAGCAGCCTGAGGGGAGGTGGCAATGAGCAGTTCTTC. The encoded protein is CASSLRGGGNEQFF.

This rearrangement joins TRBV6-1 to TRBJ1-2; the D gene is possibly TRBD1 (6 bases). The CDR3 is 18 amino acids. Per the germline V gene, CDR1 is MNHNS and CDR2 is SASEGT. The V end was cut by 4 bases, the J end by 5 bases, with 26 bases between. DNA for the CDR3: TGTGCCAGCAGTGCCGCGCAGGGGACGCTACGAAGAAAGTATGGCTACACCTTC. Encoded protein: CASSAAQGTLRRKYGYTF.

The rearrangement links TRBV5-1 to TRBJ2-2; TRBD2 might be the D (6 bases). Trimming removed 0 bases at V and 4 bases at J, with 10 bases between. The CDR3 has 15 amino acids. Germline V gene data show CDR1 as SGHRS and CDR2 as YFSETQ. CDR3 region: CASSLGRGSTGELFF. CDR3 sequence (DNA): TGCGCCAGCAGCTTGGGTCGGGGGAGCACCGGGGAGCTGTTTTTT.

The chain recombines TRBV10-3 with TRBJ2-3; TRBD2 matches at 9 bases. This CDR3 has 17 amino acids. Germline V gene lookup returns CDR1 ENHRY and CDR2 SYGVKD. Losses at the gene ends were 3 bases for V and 2 bases for J; bases not matched to a gene: 9. CDR3 residues: CAISESGGTPPTDTQYF. CDR3 in DNA: TGTGCCATCAGTGAAAGCGGGGGGACGCCCCCCACAGATACGCAGTATTTT.

This clone occurred a few times. This chain joins TRBV7-9 and TRBJ1-3; no clear D gene. The CDR3 extends over 15 amino acids. Germline values: CDR1 SEHNR, CDR2 FQNEAQ (reference sequence). Trimming removed 5 bases at V and 4 bases at J, with 15 bases between. The CDR3: CASSERALTGNTIYF. In DNA form, the CDR3 reads TGTGCCAGCAGCGAGAGGGCCTTGACGGGAAACACCATATATTTT.

The genes are TRBV30 and TRBJ1-3; D possibly corresponds to TRBD1 (5 bases). The germline V gene encodes CDR1 GTSNPN and CDR2 SVGIG (reference sequence). This CDR3 comprises 13 residues. The ends were cut back, 8 bases at V and 0 bases at J, with 11 bases in the middle. In nucleotides, the CDR3 is TGTGCCGGGACGGGAAGCTCTGGAAACACCATATATTTT. This encodes CAGTGSSGNTIYF.

V and J are TRBV19 and TRBJ2-1; D gene uncertain. Trimming shortened V by 7 bases and J by 0 bases, and 19 bases separated the two germline ends. Per the germline V gene, CDR1 is LNHDA and CDR2 is SQIVND (reference sequence). The CDR3 sequence is 17 residues long. The CDR3 DNA is TGTGCCAGTACTACCCAGTGGGCAGGAAGCTCCTACAATGAGCAGTTCTTC. This translates into CASTTQWAGSSYNEQFF.

The chain is built from TRBV18 and TRBJ2-3; 9 bases are a match to TRBD2. The CDR3 consists of 16 residues. The V gene's germline CDR1 is KGHSH and CDR2 LQKENI. The J segment lost 6 bases and the V segment lost 2 bases, leaving 9 bases of the junction unmatched. In DNA form, the CDR3 reads TGTGCCAGCTCACCAGGGCTAGCGGGGCTACTGGATACGCAGTATTTT. It is translated as CASSPGLAGLLDTQYF.

The chain has TRBV29-1 and TRBJ2-3; D is perhaps TRBD2 (5 bases). The V end lost 3 bases, the J end lost 9 bases, and 16 bases lay between the germline ends. The germline gives CDR1 SQVTM, CDR2 ANQGSEA. The CDR3 loop spans 13 amino acids. CDR3 DNA sequence: TGCAGCGTTGATACGGGCAGTTCGGGGACGCAGTATTTT. It is translated as CSVDTGSSGTQYF.

The chain combines TRBV29-1 with TRBJ2-3, with a possible D match to TRBD2 (5 bases). V dropped 4 bases and J dropped 0 bases, with 11 bases sitting between them. Germline V CDR1 and CDR2: SQVTM, ANQGSEA. The CDR3 length is 14 residues. This CDR3 is CSVAPSTSTDTQYF. CDR3 coding DNA: TGCAGCGTTGCTCCTAGCACTAGCACAGATACGCAGTATTTT.

V and J are TRBV2 and TRBJ2-1; the D is unclear. Trimming stripped 5 bases from V and 2 bases from J, with 13 bases between. CDR1 SNHLY and CDR2 FYNNEI come from the germline V gene. This CDR3 has 15 amino acids. Here the CDR3 reads CASSRPGRAYNEQFF. In nucleotides, the CDR3 is TGTGCCAGCAGTCGACCGGGTCGCGCCTACAATGAGCAGTTCTTC.